This T cell receptor beta chain was documented in a study of cytomegalovirus exposure and HLA in healthy donors listed by TCRdb under 2017. The study in broad terms: According to an earlier analysis of several hundred of the donors, 150 million to 200 million T cells yielded 90 million to 130 million unique TCR beta sequences and approximately 300 Gb of sequence data. An early release covering roughly 600 HLA-typed donors comprised around 300 gigabases of sequencing data and some 79 million unique TCR sequences. Of the 398 genotyped donors, around 81% fell in the genetic ancestry cluster associated with self-reported Caucasian donors. The study aimed to test whether signatures of past pathogen exposure could be identified by cataloging public T cell receptors. The T cell repertoires of 666 subjects were profiled by immunosequencing and related to cytomegalovirus serostatus. Along with the approximately 600-subject first cohort, a separate validation cohort of some 130 different subjects was used. High-throughput TCR immunosequencing, statistical association of individual TCRs with disease status, and machine learning were combined to predict cytomegalovirus infection status. A later analysis re-examined previously published TCR beta repertoires from hundreds of donors and added high-resolution HLA genotyping to investigate patterns of TCR occurrence. The later analysis used no new phenotypic data to find candidate immune exposures, relying instead on TCR beta sequences and their occurrence across donors. An earlier analysis of some 500 of the donors applied high-throughput TCR beta sequencing to assess whether each TCR beta V gene segment acted as functional or pseudogenic. Donor age, sex, ethnicity and CMV serostatus were collected together with the repertoire data. A later genetic analysis took genome-wide SNP genotypes for about 55% of the roughly 670 donors and used that subset as a discovery cohort. Every repertoire in the discovery cohort had been generated on one and the same sequencing platform. Class I and class II HLA loci were covered by the typing at four-digit resolution. Typing coverage varied by locus: roughly 629-630 donors for A, B, C, DRB1 and DQB1; some 520 for DQA1; more than 600 for DPA1; 400 to 480 for DPB1. Because of strong linkage in the cohort, roughly five DR-DQ haplotypes were treated as single units for association and clustering. Among over 350 genotyped donors of the cohort, an average of approximately 240,000 unique TCR beta nucleotide sequences were sequenced per donor, around 20% of them non-productive.

Results and caveats for the whole study, not just this receptor: The authors suggested that the approach could potentially be generalized to other disease states and immunological phenotypes. A later genetic analysis reported fewer N-insertions in productive TCRs among donors in an Asian-associated ancestry cluster than the approximately 700-donor mean. For the cohort, immune exposure information was limited to CMV serostatus. Because counts were too low, roughly 18 rarely observed V segments, including chromosome 9 orphons, were left out of the earlier analysis of 587 of the donors. The study gave a list of about 150 TCR beta chains associated with cytomegalovirus. When HLA alleles, especially DR and DQ, strongly co-occurred, attributing TCR associations to individual alleles was difficult. Presence/absence analyses assumed roughly uniform sequencing depth across donors, an assumption that may not hold. Compared with equally common non-associated chains, HLA-associated TCR beta chains in a later analysis were more clonally expanded and had lower generation probabilities. In vitro tests confirmed that a few of the cytomegalovirus-associated TCR beta chains recognize cytomegalovirus antigens. In both the original and validation cohorts, the classifier was reported to diagnose cytomegalovirus status with high specificity and sensitivity. A later genetic analysis associated a missense DCLRE1C variant with V-gene and J-gene trimming of TCR beta chains, and an independent cohort replicated the association. A cluster of highly shared sequence variants was judged likely to represent a technical artifact of the sequencing pipeline. In a later analysis, most CMV-associated TCR beta chains were found to appear HLA-restricted, with HLA associations seemingly driven largely by CMV exposure. According to a later analysis, parvovirus B19, influenza, CMV and Epstein-Barr virus appeared linked to several top co-occurrence clusters. In an earlier analysis of some 500 of the donors, most TCR beta V segments appeared in productive rearrangements about 90% or about 30% of the time, broadly matching IMGT annotations. In a later analysis, TCR association rates were found to vary across HLA loci, with the most associated TCRs seen for DRB1 alleles and the fewest for HLA-C alleles. The cohort was sequenced for TCR beta chains only, and without alpha or paired-chain data the features that could be detected were limited. Most TCR sequences were seen in very few donors, while some public TCRs were found in many individuals. Some IMGT-functional V segments, including TRBV6-2 and TRBV6-3, could not be told apart with the 87-base-pair reads, so those segments were excluded. Correlated functional status among segregating V segments might be attributable to linkage disequilibrium, but an unknown experimental factor could not be ruled out. Because HLA typing was unavailable for some donors at each locus, only the typed subset was used in association tests. A further reported finding was that TCR beta sequences accurately predicted the HLA-A and HLA-B alleles for most subjects in the first cohort. In a later analysis, more than 15,000 TCR beta sequences were associated with specific HLA alleles at a false discovery rate of 0.05.

The junction carries 14 bases between V and J, which are trimmed by 4 bases and 7 bases respectively. The germline V gene specifies SGHTA as CDR1 and FQGNSA as CDR2. Measured from the cysteine to the phenylalanine, the CDR3 is 14 residues long. CDR3 DNA only is kept here, 42 bases in frame from base 1. The library relied on the immunoSEQ multiplex PCR assay. A mixture of 60 forward primers for TCR Vbeta segments and 13 reverse primers for TCR Jbeta segments was used in the multiplex PCR. A multiplex PCR assay on genomic DNA amplified the CDR3 region of rearranged TCR beta genes. Amplified TCR beta libraries were sequenced as 87-base-pair reads on the Illumina HiSeq System. As for the authors' bioinformatics: A later analysis tallied around 80 million unique TCR beta chains across the 640 or so repertoires, and about 10 million of those chains were shared by two or more donors. To remove PCR and sequencing errors, raw reads were error-corrected and collapsed into unique sequences using a nearest-neighbor algorithm that merged closely related sequences. V, D and J gene segments were assigned by aligning CDR3 sequences to IMGT reference sequences. Each retained sequence needed at least a six-nucleotide match to both a V gene segment and a J gene segment. Rearrangements were called productive when the CDR3 lacked stop codons and stayed in frame with V and J; all others were non-productive. CDR3 was defined by IMGT convention, running from the second conserved V-encoded cysteine to the conserved J-encoded phenylalanine. In an earlier analysis of just under 600 of the donors, sequences lacking an unambiguous match to a single V gene segment were excluded. An earlier analysis of about 600 of the donors called V segments functional above 56.7% productive rearrangements and segregating when the between-donor standard deviation exceeded 5%. To diagnose cytomegalovirus status from the catalog of TCR beta chain sequences, a statistical classification framework was built. In a later analysis, TCR nucleotide sequences were compared against IMGT/GENE-DB human TR gene sequences so that V and J genes could be assigned. Using the TCRdist pipeline, a later analysis assigned CDR3 sequences along with most-parsimonious VDJ recombination scenarios. In a later analysis, each TCR beta chain was defined by its CDR3 amino acid sequence together with its V-gene family, and reads without a unique V-gene family were excluded. A later analysis removed 500 to 600 highly shared, low-generation-probability nucleotide sequences to deal with suspected cross-contamination and a sequencing artifact. A later analysis calculated a clonal expansion index for each public chain from normalized within-repertoire ranks of inferred template counts. In a later analysis, generation probabilities were computed with a VDJ recombination model fitted to out-of-frame rearrangements, and the resulting probabilities were checked against IGoR. In a later analysis, TCR-TCR, TCR-HLA and TCR-CMV co-occurrence was scored with hypergeometric tests, and a repertoire-size bias correction was applied to TCR pairs. In a later analysis, false discovery rates were estimated by permuting HLA or CMV assignments 20 times. In a later analysis, co-occurring TCRs were grouped with DBSCAN, and TCRdist sequence similarity was added when clustering was performed within HLA-allele-positive subsets. Repertoires with fewer than 30,000 or more than 120,000 public chains were left out of co-occurrence clustering, as were about 5 repertoires with anomalous nucleotide sharing. This is the immuneACCESS table as TCRdb keeps it, with only in-frame sequences that have V and J called. A part of the clones is gone; compared with another copy, unresolved V genes explain less than half, and the rest is unexplained. Clone size and the V and J calls come from that table; the DNA yielded D and trimming. Within this sample are some 110,000 clones, with around 77% of them counted one time only. About 16% of the sample is in the top ten clones.

Comments on this clone: What this receptor recognizes is not known. The input lacks base qualities; no much larger clone sits a single base away.

The cohort was made up of 666 healthy bone marrow donors. At the time of sampling, all cohort members were nominally healthy, though unrecorded immune exposures were likely present. The donor tested CMV seropositive, placing the donor among the roughly 300 seropositive members of the cohort. Each donor provided a peripheral blood sample, and peripheral blood mononuclear cells were used for TCR beta sequencing. Genomic DNA was extracted from the blood cell samples with the Qiagen DNeasy Blood Extraction Kit. Source material: PBMCs. The receptor chain draws on TRBV7-2 and TRBJ1-3; a confident D gene designation cannot be given. The source is a man in his fifties or sixties in good health and CMV-seropositive. Here the CDR3 is given as CASSWRGVDNTIYF. The DNA reads TGTGCCAGCAGCTGGCGGGGTGTAGACAACACCATATATTTT. Outside the CDR3, residues come from the reference TRBV7-2 and TRBJ1-3 proteins, so the full variable domain is: GAGVSQSPSNKVTEKGKDVELRCDPISGHTALYWYRQSLGQGLEFLIYFQGNSAPDKSGLPSDRFSAERTGGSVSTLTIQRTQQEDSAVYLCASSWRGVDNTIYFGEGSWLTVV.